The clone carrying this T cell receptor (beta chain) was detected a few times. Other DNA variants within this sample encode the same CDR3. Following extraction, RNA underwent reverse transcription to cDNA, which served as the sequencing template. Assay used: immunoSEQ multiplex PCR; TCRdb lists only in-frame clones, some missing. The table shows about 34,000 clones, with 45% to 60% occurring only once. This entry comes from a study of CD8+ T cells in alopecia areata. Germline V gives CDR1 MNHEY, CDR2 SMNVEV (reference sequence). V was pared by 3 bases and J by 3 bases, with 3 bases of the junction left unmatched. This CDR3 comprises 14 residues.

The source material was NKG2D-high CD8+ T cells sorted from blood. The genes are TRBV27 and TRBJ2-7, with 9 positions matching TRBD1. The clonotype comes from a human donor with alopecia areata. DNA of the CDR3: TGTGCCAGCAGTTTGGGACAGGGAGGCTACGAGCAGTACTTC. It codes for CASSLGQGGYEQYF.